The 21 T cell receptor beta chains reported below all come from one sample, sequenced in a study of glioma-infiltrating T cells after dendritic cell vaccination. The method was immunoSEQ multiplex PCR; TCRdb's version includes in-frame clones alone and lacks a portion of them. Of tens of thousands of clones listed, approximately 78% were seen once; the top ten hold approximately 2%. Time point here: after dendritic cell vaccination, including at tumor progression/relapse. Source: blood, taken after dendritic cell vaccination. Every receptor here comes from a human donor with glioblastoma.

In nucleotides, the CDR3 is TGTGCCAGCTCACCACCGGACAGTCGGGACATTCAGTACTTC. Amino acid sequence: CASSPPDSRDIQYF. V gene TRBV18 combines with J gene TRBJ2-4; tentative D call: TRBD1 (6 bases). The CDR3 is 14 residues long. Trimming removed 0 bases from V and 8 bases from J, with 11 bases in between. Per germline, CDR1 KGHSH and CDR2 LQKENI.

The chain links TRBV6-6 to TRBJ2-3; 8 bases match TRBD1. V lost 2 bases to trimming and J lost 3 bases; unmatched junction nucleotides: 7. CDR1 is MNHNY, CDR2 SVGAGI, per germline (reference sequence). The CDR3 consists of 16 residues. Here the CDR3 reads CASSYLDRAETDTQYF. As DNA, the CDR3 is TGTGCCAGCAGTTACCTGGACAGGGCCGAGACAGATACGCAGTATTTT.

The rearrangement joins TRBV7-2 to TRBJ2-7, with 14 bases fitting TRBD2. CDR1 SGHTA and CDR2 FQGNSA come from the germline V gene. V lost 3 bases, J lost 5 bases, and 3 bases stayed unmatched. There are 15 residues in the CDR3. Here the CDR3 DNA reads TGTGCCAGCAGCTTGTGGACTAGCGGGGGGAACGAGCAGTACTTC. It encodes CASSLWTSGGNEQYF.

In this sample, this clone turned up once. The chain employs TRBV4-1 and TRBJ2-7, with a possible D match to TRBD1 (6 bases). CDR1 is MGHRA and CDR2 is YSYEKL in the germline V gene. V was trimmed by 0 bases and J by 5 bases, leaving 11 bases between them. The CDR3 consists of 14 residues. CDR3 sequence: CASSQERGSHEQYF. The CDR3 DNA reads TGCGCCAGCAGCCAAGAAAGGGGGTCCCACGAGCAGTACTTC.

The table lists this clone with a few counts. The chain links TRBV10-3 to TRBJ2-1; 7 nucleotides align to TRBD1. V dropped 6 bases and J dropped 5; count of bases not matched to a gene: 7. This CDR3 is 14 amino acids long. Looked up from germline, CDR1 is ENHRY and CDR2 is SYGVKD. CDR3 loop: CAISSRDSNNEQFF. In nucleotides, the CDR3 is TGTGCCATCAGCTCCCGGGACAGTAACAATGAGCAGTTCTTC.

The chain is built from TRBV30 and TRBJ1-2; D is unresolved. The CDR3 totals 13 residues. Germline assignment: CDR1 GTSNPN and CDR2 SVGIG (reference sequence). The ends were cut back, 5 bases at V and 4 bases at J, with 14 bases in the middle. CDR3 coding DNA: TGTGCCTGGGACCGAACGGAGACCTATGGCTACACCTTC. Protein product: CAWDRTETYGYTF.

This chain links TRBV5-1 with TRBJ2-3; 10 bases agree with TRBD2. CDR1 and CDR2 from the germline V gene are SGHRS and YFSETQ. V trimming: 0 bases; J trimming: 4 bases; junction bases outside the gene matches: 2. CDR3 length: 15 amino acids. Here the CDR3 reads CASSLERGGPDTQYF. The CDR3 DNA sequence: TGCGCCAGCAGCTTGGAGCGGGGGGGCCCAGATACGCAGTATTTT.

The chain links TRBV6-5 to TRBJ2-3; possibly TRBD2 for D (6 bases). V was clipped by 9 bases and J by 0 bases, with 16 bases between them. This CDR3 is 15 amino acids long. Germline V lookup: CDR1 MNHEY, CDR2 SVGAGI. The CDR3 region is CASKGLAISTDTQYF. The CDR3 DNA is TGTGCCAGTAAGGGGCTAGCGATTAGCACAGATACGCAGTATTTT.

The CDR3 sequence: CASSYDHRGQYGYTF. The CDR3, as DNA: TGTGCCAGCAGTTACGACCACAGGGGGCAATATGGCTACACCTTC. The chain employs TRBV6-5 and TRBJ1-2; 9 nucleotides agree with TRBD1. CDR1 is MNHEY, CDR2 SVGAGI, per germline. The V and J ends lost 2 bases and 5 bases, in that order; junction bases with no gene match: 6. This CDR3 contains 15 residues.

The CDR3 loop is CASSRQEPYTDTQYF. In DNA, the CDR3 is TGTGCCAGCAGCCGACAGGAACCGTACACAGATACGCAGTATTTT. The chain is built from TRBV2 and TRBJ2-3; D possibly corresponds to TRBD1 (6 bases). Germline V gene data show CDR1 as SNHLY and CDR2 as FYNNEI. This CDR3 has 15 amino acids. With 6 bases removed from V and 2 bases from J, the gap between germline ends came to 15 bases. Using reference TRBV2 and TRBJ2-3 for the parts outside the CDR3, the full variable domain is EPEVTQTPSHQVTQMGQEVILRCVPISNHLYFYWYRQILGQKVEFLVSFYNNEISEKSEIFDDQFSVERPDGSNFTLKIRSTKLEDSAMYFCASSRQEPYTDTQYFGPGTRLTVL.

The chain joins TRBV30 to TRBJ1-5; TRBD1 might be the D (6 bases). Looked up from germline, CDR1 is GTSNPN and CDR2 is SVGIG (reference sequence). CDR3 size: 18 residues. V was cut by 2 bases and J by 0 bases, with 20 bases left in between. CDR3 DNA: TGTGCCTGGAGTCCCCCGCCCCCCCACAGGGATAGCAATCAGCCCCAGCATTTT. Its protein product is CAWSPPPPHRDSNQPQHF.

This CDR3 is CASSLKLVLAGRTDTQYF. The CDR3 DNA follows: TGTGCCAGCAGCTTAAAGCTCGTTCTAGCGGGACGCACAGATACGCAGTATTTT. The chain couples TRBV11-2 to TRBJ2-3; 9 bases are shared with TRBD2. The CDR3 has 18 residues. The V and J ends lost 2 bases and 1 base, in that order; junction bases with no gene match: 10. Germline lookup yields CDR1 SGHAT and CDR2 FQNNGV.

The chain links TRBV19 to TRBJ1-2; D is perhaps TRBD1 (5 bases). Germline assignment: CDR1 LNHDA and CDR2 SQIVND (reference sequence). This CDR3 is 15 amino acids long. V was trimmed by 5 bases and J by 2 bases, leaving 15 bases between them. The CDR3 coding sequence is TGTGCCAGTAGTCCCCGGGGGGTCCCCAACTATGGCTACACCTTC. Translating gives CASSPRGVPNYGYTF.

In DNA form, the CDR3 reads TGCGCCAGCAGCTTGTCAGGGCAGGGCAATCAGCCCCAGCATTTT. This codes for CASSLSGQGNQPQHF. The chain recombines TRBV5-1 with TRBJ1-5, with TRBD1 as a possible D gene (5 bases). This CDR3 has 15 residues. Per the germline V gene, CDR1 is SGHRS and CDR2 is YFSETQ. V was trimmed by 1 base and J by 2 bases, leaving 10 bases between them. Variable domain in full (rest from reference TRBV5-1 and TRBJ1-5): KAGVTQTPRYLIKTRGQQVTLSCSPISGHRSVSWYQQTPGQGLQFLFEYFSETQRNKGNFPGRFSGRQFSNSRSEMNVSTLELGDSALYLCASSLSGQGNQPQHFGDGTRLSIL.

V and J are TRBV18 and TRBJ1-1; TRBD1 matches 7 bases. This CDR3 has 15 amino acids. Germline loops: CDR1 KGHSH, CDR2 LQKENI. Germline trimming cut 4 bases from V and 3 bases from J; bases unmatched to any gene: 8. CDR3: CASSLGTGADTEAFF. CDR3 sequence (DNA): TGTGCCAGCTCACTCGGCACAGGGGCGGACACTGAAGCTTTCTTT.

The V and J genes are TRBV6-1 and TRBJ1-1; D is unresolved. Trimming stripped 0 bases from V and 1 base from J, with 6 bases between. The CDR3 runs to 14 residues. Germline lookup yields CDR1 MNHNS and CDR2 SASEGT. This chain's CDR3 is CASSEAQPNTEAFF. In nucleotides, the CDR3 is TGTGCCAGCAGTGAAGCACAGCCGAACACTGAAGCTTTCTTT.

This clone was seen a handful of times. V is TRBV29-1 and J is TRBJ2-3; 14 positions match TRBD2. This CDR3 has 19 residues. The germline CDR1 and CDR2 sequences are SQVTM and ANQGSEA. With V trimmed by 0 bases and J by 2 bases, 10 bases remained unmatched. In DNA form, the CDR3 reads TGCAGCGTTGAAGATACAGGGGGACTAGCGGGAGCCGACACAGATACGCAGTATTTT. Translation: CSVEDTGGLAGADTDTQYF.

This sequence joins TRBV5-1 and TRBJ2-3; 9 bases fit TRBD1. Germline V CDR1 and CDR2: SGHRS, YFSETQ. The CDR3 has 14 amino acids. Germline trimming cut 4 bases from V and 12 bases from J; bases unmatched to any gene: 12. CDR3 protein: CASSAADRGAPQYF. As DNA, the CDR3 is TGCGCCAGCAGCGCGGCTGACAGGGGGGCCCCTCAGTATTTT.

CDR3 coding DNA: TGCGCCAGCAGCAGCACGCAGGGTTCCGGTGGCCGAGAGACCCAGTACTTC. Amino acids: CASSSTQGSGGRETQYF. V and J are TRBV4-1 and TRBJ2-5, with D perhaps TRBD1 (5 bases). The CDR3 sequence is 17 residues long. Trimming cost V 5 bases and J 4 bases, with 23 bases left between them. CDR1 is MGHRA, CDR2 YSYEKL, per germline.

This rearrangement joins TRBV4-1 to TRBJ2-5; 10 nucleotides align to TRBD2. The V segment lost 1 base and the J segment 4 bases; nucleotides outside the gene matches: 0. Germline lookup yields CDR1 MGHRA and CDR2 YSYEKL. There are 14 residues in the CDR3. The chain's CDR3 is CASSQASGGETQYF. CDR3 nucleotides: TGCGCCAGCAGCCAAGCTAGCGGGGGAGAGACCCAGTACTTC.

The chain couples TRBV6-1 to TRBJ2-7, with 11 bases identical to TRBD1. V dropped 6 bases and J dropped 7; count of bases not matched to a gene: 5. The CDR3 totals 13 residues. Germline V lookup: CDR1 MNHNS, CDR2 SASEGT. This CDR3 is CASRGQGALEQYV. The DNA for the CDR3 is TGTGCCAGCAGAGGACAGGGGGCACTGGAGCAGTACGTC.